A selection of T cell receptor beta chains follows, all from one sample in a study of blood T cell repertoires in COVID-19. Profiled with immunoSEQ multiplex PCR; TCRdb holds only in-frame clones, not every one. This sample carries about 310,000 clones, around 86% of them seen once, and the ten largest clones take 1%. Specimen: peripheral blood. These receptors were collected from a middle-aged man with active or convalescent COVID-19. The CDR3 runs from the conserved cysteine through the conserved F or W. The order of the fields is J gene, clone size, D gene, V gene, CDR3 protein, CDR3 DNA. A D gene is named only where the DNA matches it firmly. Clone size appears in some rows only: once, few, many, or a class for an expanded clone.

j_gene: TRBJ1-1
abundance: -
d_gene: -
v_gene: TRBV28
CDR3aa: CASSATALNTEAFF
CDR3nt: TGTGCCAGCAGTGCGACAGCACTGAACACTGAAGCTTTCTTT

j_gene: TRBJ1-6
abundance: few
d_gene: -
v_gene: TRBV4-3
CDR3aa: CASSQDLQGWRQYNSPLHF
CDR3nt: TGCGCCAGCAGCCAAGATCTTCAGGGTTGGCGACAATATAATTCACCCCTCCACTTT

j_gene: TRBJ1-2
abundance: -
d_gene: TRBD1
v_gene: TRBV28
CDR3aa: CASSPIMGAGGRGYTF
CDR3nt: TGTGCCAGCAGTCCAATTATGGGGGCAGGGGGGCGTGGCTACACCTTC

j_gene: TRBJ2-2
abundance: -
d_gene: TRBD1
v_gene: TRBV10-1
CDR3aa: CASMPSGTGIGELFF
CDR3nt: TGCGCCAGCATGCCGTCCGGGACAGGGATCGGGGAGCTGTTTTTT

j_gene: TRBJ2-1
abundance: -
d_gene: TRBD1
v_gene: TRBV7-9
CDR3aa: CASSRGRDRVYNEQFF
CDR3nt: TGTGCCAGCAGCCGAGGGAGGGACAGGGTTTACAATGAGCAGTTCTTC

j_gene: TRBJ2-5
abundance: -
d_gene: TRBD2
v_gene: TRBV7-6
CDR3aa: CASSPGLAQAQYF
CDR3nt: TGTGCCAGCAGCCCGGGACTAGCCCAGGCCCAGTACTTC

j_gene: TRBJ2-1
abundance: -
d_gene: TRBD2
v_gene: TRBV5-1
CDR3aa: CASSSGLASGNEQFF
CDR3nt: TGCGCCAGCAGCTCGGGACTAGCTTCGGGTAATGAGCAGTTCTTC

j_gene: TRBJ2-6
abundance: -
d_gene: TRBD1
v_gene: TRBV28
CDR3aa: CASRGTGGTGANVLTF
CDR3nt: TGTGCCAGCAGGGGGACAGGGGGGACCGGGGCCAACGTCCTGACTTTC

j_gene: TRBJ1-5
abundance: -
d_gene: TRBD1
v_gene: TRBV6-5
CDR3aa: CASRGGTDGQPQHF
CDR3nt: TGTGCCAGCAGGGGTGGGACAGATGGGCAGCCCCAGCATTTT

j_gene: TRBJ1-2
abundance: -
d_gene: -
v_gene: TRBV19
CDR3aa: CASSIYEAANYGYTF
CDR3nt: TGTGCCAGTAGTATATATGAAGCGGCTAACTATGGCTACACCTTC

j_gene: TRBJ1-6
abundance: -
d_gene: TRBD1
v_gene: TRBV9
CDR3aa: CASSSPGTGSSPLHF
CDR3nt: TGTGCCAGCAGCTCACCCGGGACAGGGAGTTCACCCCTCCACTTT

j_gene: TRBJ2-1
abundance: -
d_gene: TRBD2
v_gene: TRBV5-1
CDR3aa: CASRQTEAGPSYNEQFF
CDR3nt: TGCGCCAGCAGGCAGACGGAAGCGGGGCCCTCCTACAATGAGCAGTTCTTC

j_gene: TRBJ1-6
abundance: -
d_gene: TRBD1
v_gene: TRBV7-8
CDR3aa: CASSLGRQGQSPLHF
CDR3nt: TGTGCCAGCAGCTTGGGTCGACAGGGGCAATCACCCCTCCACTTT

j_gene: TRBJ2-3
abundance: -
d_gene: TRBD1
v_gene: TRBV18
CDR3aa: CASSLQGSGDTQYF
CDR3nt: TGTGCCAGCTCACTACAGGGGTCGGGAGATACGCAGTATTTT

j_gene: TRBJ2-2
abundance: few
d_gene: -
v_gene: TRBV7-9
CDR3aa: CATRESGTGELFF
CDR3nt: TGTGCCACCCGGGAGAGCGGCACCGGGGAGCTGTTTTTT

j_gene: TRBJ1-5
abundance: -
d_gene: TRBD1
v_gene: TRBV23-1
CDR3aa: CASSQPGQGAHSNQPQHF
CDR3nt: TGCGCCAGCAGTCAGCCGGGACAGGGGGCCCATAGCAATCAGCCCCAGCATTTT

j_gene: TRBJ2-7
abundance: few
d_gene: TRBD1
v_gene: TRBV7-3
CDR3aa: CASSATGTEQYF
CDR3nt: TGTGCCAGCAGCGCGACAGGGACCGAGCAGTACTTC

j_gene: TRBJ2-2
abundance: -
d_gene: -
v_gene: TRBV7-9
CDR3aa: CASGTPNTGELFF
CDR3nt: TGTGCCAGCGGGACACCGAACACCGGGGAGCTGTTTTTT

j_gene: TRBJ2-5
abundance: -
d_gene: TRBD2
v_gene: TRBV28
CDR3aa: CASSSPGGLETQYF
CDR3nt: TGTGCCAGCAGTTCCCCGGGGGGACTGGAGACCCAGTACTTC

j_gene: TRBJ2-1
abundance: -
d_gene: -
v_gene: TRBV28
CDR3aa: CASSTMTRGLYNEQFF
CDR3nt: TGTGCCAGCAGCACCATGACCCGGGGTCTCTACAATGAGCAGTTCTTC

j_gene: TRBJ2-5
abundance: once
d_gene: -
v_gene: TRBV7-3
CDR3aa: CASSFKGVETQYF
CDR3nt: TGTGCCAGCAGCTTTAAAGGGGTAGAGACCCAGTACTTC

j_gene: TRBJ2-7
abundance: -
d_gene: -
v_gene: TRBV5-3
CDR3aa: CARSLDLYSMEGEQYF
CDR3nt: TGTGCCAGAAGCTTGGACCTTTATTCGATGGAGGGCGAGCAGTACTTC

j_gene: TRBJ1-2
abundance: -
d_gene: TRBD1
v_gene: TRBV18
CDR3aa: CASSPGQDRYNYGYTF
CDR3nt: TGTGCCAGCTCACCTGGACAGGACAGGTACAACTATGGCTACACCTTC

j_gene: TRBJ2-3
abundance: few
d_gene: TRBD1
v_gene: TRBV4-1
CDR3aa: CASSSGQGATDTQYF
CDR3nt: TGCGCCAGCAGCTCGGGACAGGGGGCGACAGATACGCAGTATTTT

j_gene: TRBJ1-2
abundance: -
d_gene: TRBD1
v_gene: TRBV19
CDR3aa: CASSDRGRGYTF
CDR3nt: TGTGCCAGTAGTGACAGGGGGCGAGGCTACACCTTC

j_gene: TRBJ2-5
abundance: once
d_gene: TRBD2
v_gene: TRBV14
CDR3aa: CASSQWTRRETQYF
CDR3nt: TGTGCCAGCAGCCAATGGACTAGAAGAGAGACCCAGTACTTC

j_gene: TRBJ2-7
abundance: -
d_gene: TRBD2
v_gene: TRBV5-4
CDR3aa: CASSLAARRGEGEQYF
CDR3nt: TGTGCCAGCAGCTTGGCCGCGAGACGGGGGGAAGGGGAGCAGTACTTC

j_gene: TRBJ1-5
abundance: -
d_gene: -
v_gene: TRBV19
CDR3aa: CASSILRGQPQHF
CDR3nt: TGTGCCAGTAGTATTCTAAGGGGTCAGCCCCAGCATTTT

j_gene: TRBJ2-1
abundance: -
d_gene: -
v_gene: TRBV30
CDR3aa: CAWSVRGYNEQFF
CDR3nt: TGTGCCTGGAGTGTACGGGGATACAATGAGCAGTTCTTC

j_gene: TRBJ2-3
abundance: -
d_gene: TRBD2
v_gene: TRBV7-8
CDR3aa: CASSFGRRGGFKDTQYF
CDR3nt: TGTGCCAGCAGCTTCGGCCGGCGGGGGGGCTTTAAAGATACGCAGTATTTT

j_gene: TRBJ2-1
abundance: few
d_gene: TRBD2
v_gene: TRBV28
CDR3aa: CASSTSSGGYNEQFF
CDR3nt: TGTGCCAGCAGCACTTCTAGCGGGGGCTACAATGAGCAGTTCTTC

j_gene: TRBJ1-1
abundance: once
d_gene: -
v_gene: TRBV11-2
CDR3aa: CASSLVLQGPNTEAFF
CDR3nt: TGTGCCAGCAGCTTAGTTCTTCAGGGGCCGAACACTGAAGCTTTCTTT

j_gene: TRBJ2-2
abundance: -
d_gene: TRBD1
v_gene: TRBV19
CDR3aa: CASSYRGSTGELFF
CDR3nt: TGTGCCAGTAGCTACAGGGGGAGCACCGGGGAGCTGTTTTTT

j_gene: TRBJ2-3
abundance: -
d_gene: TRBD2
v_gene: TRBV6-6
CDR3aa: CASRRLASTDTQYF
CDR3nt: TGTGCCAGCAGGAGACTAGCGAGCACAGATACGCAGTATTTT

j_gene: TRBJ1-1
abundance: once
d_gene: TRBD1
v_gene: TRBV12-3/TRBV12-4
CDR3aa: CASHPRQGPEAFF
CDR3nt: TGTGCCAGCCACCCCCGACAGGGACCTGAAGCTTTCTTT

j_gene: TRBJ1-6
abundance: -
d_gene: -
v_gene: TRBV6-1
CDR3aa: CASSEASGGTYNSPLHF
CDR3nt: TGTGCCAGCAGTGAAGCGTCGGGGGGGACGTATAATTCACCCCTCCACTTT

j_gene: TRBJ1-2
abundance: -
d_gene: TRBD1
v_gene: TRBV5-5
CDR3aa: CASSLAQGANYGYTF
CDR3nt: TGTGCCAGCAGCTTGGCACAGGGGGCTAACTATGGCTACACCTTC

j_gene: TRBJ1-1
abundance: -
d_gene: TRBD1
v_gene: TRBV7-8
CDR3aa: CASSAEVDRANEAFF
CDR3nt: TGTGCCAGCTCGGCCGAAGTTGACAGGGCAAATGAAGCTTTCTTT

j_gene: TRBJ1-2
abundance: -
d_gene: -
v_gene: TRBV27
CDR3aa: CASSPGTSYGYTF
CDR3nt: TGTGCCAGCAGTCCGGGGACAAGCTATGGCTACACCTTC

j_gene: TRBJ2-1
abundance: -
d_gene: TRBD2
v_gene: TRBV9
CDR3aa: CASAGGTNEQFF
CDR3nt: TGTGCCAGCGCGGGGGGAACCAATGAGCAGTTCTTC

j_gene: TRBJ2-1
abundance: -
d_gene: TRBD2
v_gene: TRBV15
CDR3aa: CATSDRLAGALLGDEQFF
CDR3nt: TGTGCCACCAGCGACCGACTAGCGGGGGCCCTCCTCGGGGATGAGCAGTTCTTC

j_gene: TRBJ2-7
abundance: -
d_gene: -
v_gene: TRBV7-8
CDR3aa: CASSLGGVYYEQYF
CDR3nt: TGTGCCAGCAGCTTAGGGGGGGTTTACTACGAGCAGTACTTC

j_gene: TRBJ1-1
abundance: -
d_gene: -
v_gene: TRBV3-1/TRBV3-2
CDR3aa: CASSPAEWGGRQLNTEAFF
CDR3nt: TGTGCCAGCAGCCCAGCGGAATGGGGAGGGCGACAACTAAACACTGAAGCTTTCTTT

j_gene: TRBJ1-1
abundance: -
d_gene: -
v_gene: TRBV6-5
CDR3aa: CASSRVNTEAFF
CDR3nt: TGTGCCAGCAGCAGGGTGAACACTGAAGCTTTCTTT

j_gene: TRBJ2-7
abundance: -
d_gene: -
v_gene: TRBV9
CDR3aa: CASSVDLFYEQYF
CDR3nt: TGTGCCAGCAGCGTAGACTTGTTCTACGAGCAGTACTTC

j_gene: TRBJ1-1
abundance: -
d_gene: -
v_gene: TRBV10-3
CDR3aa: CAIGGGQNTEAFF
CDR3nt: TGTGCCATCGGCGGGGGGCAAAACACTGAAGCTTTCTTT

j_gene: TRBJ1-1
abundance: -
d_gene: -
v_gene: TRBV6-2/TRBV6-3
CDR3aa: CASSQGTEAFF
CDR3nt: TGTGCCAGCAGTCAGGGTACTGAAGCTTTCTTT

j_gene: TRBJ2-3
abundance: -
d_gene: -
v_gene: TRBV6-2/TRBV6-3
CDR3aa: CASSYASSADTQYF
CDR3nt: TGTGCCAGCAGTTACGCTAGCAGCGCAGATACGCAGTATTTT

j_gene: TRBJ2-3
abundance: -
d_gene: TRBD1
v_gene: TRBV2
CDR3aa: CASSNQGASTDTQYF
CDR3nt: TGTGCCAGCAGCAACCAGGGGGCTAGCACAGATACGCAGTATTTT

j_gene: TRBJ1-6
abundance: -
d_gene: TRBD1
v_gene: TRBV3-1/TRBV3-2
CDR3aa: CASSQPQDRFGHSPLHF
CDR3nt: TGTGCCAGCAGCCAGCCACAGGACAGGTTTGGCCATTCACCCCTCCACTTT

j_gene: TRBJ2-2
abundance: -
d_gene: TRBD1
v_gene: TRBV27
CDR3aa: CASSRQGADTGELFF
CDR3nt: TGTGCCAGCAGTCGCCAGGGGGCGGACACCGGGGAGCTGTTTTTT

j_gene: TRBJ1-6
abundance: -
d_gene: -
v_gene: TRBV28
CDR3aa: CASSSRVGDNSPLHF
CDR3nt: TGTGCCAGCAGTTCGCGAGTAGGGGATAATTCACCCCTCCACTTT

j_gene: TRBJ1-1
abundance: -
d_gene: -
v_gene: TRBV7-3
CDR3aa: CASSIGGDTEAFF
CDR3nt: TGTGCCAGCAGCATTGGGGGGGACACTGAAGCTTTCTTT

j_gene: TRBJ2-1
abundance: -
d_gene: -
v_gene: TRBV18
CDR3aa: CASSPSGNEQFF
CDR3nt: TGTGCCAGCTCACCATCAGGCAATGAGCAGTTCTTC

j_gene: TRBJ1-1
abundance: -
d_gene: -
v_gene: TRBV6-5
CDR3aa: CASSYSGGTEAFF
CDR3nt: TGTGCCAGCAGTTACTCGGGGGGCACTGAAGCTTTCTTT

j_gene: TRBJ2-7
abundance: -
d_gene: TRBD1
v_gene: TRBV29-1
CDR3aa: CSVEGSGTGAKRAYYEQYF
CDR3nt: TGCAGCGTTGAAGGGTCCGGGACAGGGGCAAAAAGGGCCTACTACGAGCAGTACTTC

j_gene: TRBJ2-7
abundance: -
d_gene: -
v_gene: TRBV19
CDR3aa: CASGAGRGYEQYF
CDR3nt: TGTGCCAGTGGTGCCGGCAGGGGCTACGAGCAGTACTTC

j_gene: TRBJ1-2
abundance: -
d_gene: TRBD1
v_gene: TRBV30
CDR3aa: CAWTGGVGYTF
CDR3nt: TGTGCCTGGACAGGGGGCGTTGGCTACACCTTC

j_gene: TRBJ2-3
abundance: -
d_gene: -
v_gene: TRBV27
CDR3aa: CASSPRATDTQYF
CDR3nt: TGTGCCAGCAGTCCTAGAGCTACAGATACGCAGTATTTT